A selection of T cell receptor beta chains follows, all from one sample in a study of T cells in Graves' hyperthyroidism and ophthalmopathy. TCRdb used MiXCR to reprocess the multiplex PCR reads, holding one entry per CDR3 protein. Among hundreds of thousands of distinct CDR3 sequences, around 21% were seen once, and the ten largest hold around a third. The material sequenced was blood. The source of these receptors is a man aged 30 to 45 with Graves' ophthalmopathy. The conserved cysteine and the conserved F or W are not part of the CDR3 here.

CDR3: ASTPLSGISYNEQF; J: TRBJ2-1; V: TRBV28
CDR3: SARGGRNTIY; J: TRBJ1-3; V: TRBV20-1
CDR3: ASSEQGAENIQY; J: TRBJ2-4; V: TRBV2
CDR3: ASSYGTPDQPQH; J: TRBJ1-5; V: TRBV27
CDR3: ASSLDRVHYNSPLH; J: TRBJ1-6; V: TRBV11-2
CDR3: ASSPTRSGELF; J: TRBJ2-2; V: TRBV11-3
CDR3: ASSYSDRGSNQPQH; J: TRBJ1-5; V: TRBV6-5
CDR3: SAQGSDLNTDTQY; J: TRBJ2-3; V: TRBV20-1
CDR3: ASSFVSRRQSYEQY; J: TRBJ2-7; V: TRBV5-1
CDR3: SAIRSALSTDTQY; J: TRBJ2-3; V: TRBV20-1
CDR3: ASSWWRTGGGETQY; J: TRBJ2-5; V: TRBV12-3/TRBV12-4
CDR3: ASSKSGAGTDTQY; J: TRBJ2-3; V: TRBV3-1
CDR3: ASSLDVDYGYT; J: TRBJ1-2; V: TRBV12-3/TRBV12-4
CDR3: ASSIVGLGSDEQF; J: TRBJ2-1; V: TRBV19
CDR3: SARDTGGREQY; J: TRBJ2-7; V: TRBV20-1
CDR3: ASSLEGWTGGTEAF; J: TRBJ1-1; V: TRBV7-8
CDR3: ASSLVSHNEQF; J: TRBJ2-1; V: TRBV7-2
CDR3: ANMGGRLDGYT; J: TRBJ1-2; V: TRBV12-3/TRBV12-4
CDR3: ASSQDRGAGTYGYT; J: TRBJ1-2; V: TRBV4-3
CDR3: ASRQGVNEQF; J: TRBJ2-1; V: TRBV12-3/TRBV12-4
CDR3: ASSPRQGRNSPLH; J: TRBJ1-6; V: TRBV7-9
CDR3: ASSFAGAPQETQY; J: TRBJ2-5; V: TRBV7-2
CDR3: ASRHTGELF; J: TRBJ2-2; V: TRBV10-2
CDR3: ASSLARNLNQPQH; J: TRBJ1-5; V: TRBV11-2
CDR3: ASSHYQETQY; J: TRBJ2-5; V: TRBV7-2
CDR3: ASSLPGTRVYEQY; J: TRBJ2-7; V: TRBV11-2
CDR3: ASSPQGGRMNTEAF; J: TRBJ1-1; V: TRBV3-1
CDR3: ASSYPTGRNEQF; J: TRBJ2-1; V: TRBV6-2/TRBV6-3
CDR3: AWNGRVTNEQF; J: TRBJ2-1; V: TRBV30
CDR3: ASSQESRGSPPH; J: TRBJ1-6; V: TRBV14
CDR3: AWSVLPGDGYT; J: TRBJ1-2; V: TRBV30
CDR3: ASGRPGGQGVWEQY; J: TRBJ2-7; V: TRBV7-2
CDR3: ASSEWEPEQY; J: TRBJ2-7; V: TRBV2
CDR3: ASRPQSSYEQY; J: TRBJ2-7; V: TRBV10-2
CDR3: ASSPGTASNEKLF; J: TRBJ1-4; V: TRBV12-3/TRBV12-4
CDR3: ASSQIRFTGELF; J: TRBJ2-2; V: TRBV3-1
CDR3: ASSAGIQETQY; J: TRBJ2-5; V: TRBV9
CDR3: AISESSGIGYT; J: TRBJ1-2; V: TRBV10-3
CDR3: SPKLGGKTYEQY; J: TRBJ2-7; V: TRBV20-1
CDR3: SVEESGAYGYT; J: TRBJ1-2; V: TRBV29-1
CDR3: ASSEWEGVWDTQY; J: TRBJ2-3; V: TRBV6-1
CDR3: ASSEGTGGYTEAF; J: TRBJ1-1; V: TRBV10-1
CDR3: ASSYDRHNNSPLH; J: TRBJ1-6; V: TRBV6-2/TRBV6-3
CDR3: ASRPGFSNQPQH; J: TRBJ1-5; V: TRBV28
CDR3: ASSSRGYFQETQY; J: TRBJ2-5; V: TRBV7-6
CDR3: ASGRLAGEGEQY; J: TRBJ2-7; V: TRBV2
CDR3: SARGQGVSNQPQH; J: TRBJ1-5; V: TRBV20-1
CDR3: ASSTLEENIQY; J: TRBJ2-4; V: TRBV6-1
CDR3: ASSLQRAGRYEQY; J: TRBJ2-7; V: TRBV7-2